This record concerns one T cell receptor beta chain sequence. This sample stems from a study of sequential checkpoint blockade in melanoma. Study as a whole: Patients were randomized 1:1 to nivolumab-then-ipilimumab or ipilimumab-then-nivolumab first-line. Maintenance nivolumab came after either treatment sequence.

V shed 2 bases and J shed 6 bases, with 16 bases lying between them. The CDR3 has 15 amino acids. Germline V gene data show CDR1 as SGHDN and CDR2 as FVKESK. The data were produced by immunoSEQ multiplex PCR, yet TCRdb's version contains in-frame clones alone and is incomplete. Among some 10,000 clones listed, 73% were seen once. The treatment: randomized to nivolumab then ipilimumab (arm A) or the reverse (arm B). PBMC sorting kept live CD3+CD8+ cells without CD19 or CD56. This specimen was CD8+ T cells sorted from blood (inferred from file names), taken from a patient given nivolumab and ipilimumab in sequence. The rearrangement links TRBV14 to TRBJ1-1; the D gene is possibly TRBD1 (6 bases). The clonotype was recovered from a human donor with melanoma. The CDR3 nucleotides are TGTGCCAGCAGCCAACGAGGGGGGGGGACGGCTGAAGCTTTCTTT. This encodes CASSQRGGGTAEAFF.